The rows below give T cell receptor beta chains drawn from one sample of a study of metastatic and nonmetastatic thyroid tumors. TCRdb re-called the PCR reads via MiXCR. The sample yields roughly 25,000 clones, approximately 13% seen once. Material: blood. These receptors all come from a female donor with papillary thyroid cancer or a benign thyroid nodule (not recorded which). Some clones in this sample may be carry-over from other donors' samples. Each CDR3 is given with its conserved first and last residue. D genes are given only for firm matches. Rows may omit the clone size; those that give it use once, few, many or a size class.

j_gene | abundance | d_gene | v_gene | CDR3aa | CDR3nt
TRBJ1-5 | many | - | TRBV11-2 | CASSLGASSLFSNQPQHF | TGTGCCAGCAGCTTAGGTGCGAGCTCGTTATTTAGCAATCAGCCCCAGCATTTT
TRBJ1-1 | many | - | TRBV15 | CATSRQTMNTEAFF | TGTGCCACCAGCAGACAGACCATGAACACTGAAGCTTTCTTT
TRBJ2-7 | few | TRBD2 | TRBV11-2 | CASGLGIAGNYEQYF | TGTGCCAGCGGCTTAGGTATAGCGGGGAACTACGAGCAGTACTTC
TRBJ1-1 | many | TRBD1 | TRBV18 | CASSPRTGGTEAFF | TGTGCCAGCTCACCAAGGACAGGAGGGACTGAAGCTTTCTTT
TRBJ2-3 | medium-sized | TRBD2 | TRBV28 | CASSYRLAGKGTQYF | TGTGCCAGCAGTTACAGACTAGCGGGAAAGGGGACGCAGTATTTT
TRBJ1-5 | - | - | TRBV9 | CASGRDGNQPQHF | TGTGCCAGCGGCCGGGACGGGAATCAGCCCCAGCATTTT
TRBJ2-1 | many | TRBD2 | TRBV7-2 | CASSLVSGEGQFF | TGTGCCAGCAGCTTAGTTAGCGGGGAGGGACAGTTCTTC
TRBJ2-3 | many | - | TRBV4-3 | CASSVRLRDTQYF | TGCGCCAGCAGCGTAAGATTGAGAGATACGCAGTATTTT
TRBJ1-2 | many | - | TRBV7-9 | CASSLEGYGYTF | TGTGCCAGCAGCTTAGAGGGCTATGGCTACACCTTC
TRBJ2-1 | many | - | TRBV10-3 | CAINSLAGNNEQFF | TGTGCCATCAATAGCCTCGCGGGAAACAATGAGCAGTTCTTC
TRBJ2-3 | many | - | TRBV7-3 | CASSLNSADTQYF | TGTGCCAGCAGCTTAAATAGTGCAGATACGCAGTATTTT
TRBJ2-1 | many | TRBD2 | TRBV19 | CASSTTQTSGSYNEQFF | TGTGCCAGTAGTACAACCCAAACTAGCGGGAGCTACAATGAGCAGTTCTTC
TRBJ2-5 | many | - | TRBV10-3 | CAISWGPLETQYF | TGTGCCATCAGCTGGGGACCCCTTGAGACCCAGTACTTC
TRBJ1-1 | - | - | TRBV20-1 | CSADVSVPGDEAFF | TGCAGTGCTGACGTCTCCGTGCCTGGCGATGAAGCTTTCTTT
TRBJ2-5 | many | - | TRBV19 | CASSITGGQETQYF | TGTGCCAGTAGTATCACAGGAGGACAAGAGACCCAGTACTTC